This T cell receptor (beta chain) was sequenced during a study of spatial heterogeneity in lung cancer. Whole-study context: Fewer alpha-chain than beta-chain sequences were consistently detected.

In this sample, this clonotype turned up many times. CDR1 MNHEY and CDR2 SMNVEV come from the germline V gene (reference sequence). This CDR3 has 16 amino acids. V lost 5 bases to trimming and J lost 0 bases, with 16 bases between them. The time point denotes: sample taken at primary tumor resection. A total of approximately 70 untreated early-stage non-small cell lung cancer patients served as donors. TCRdb reprocessed the 5' RACE reads with MiXCR, giving one entry per CDR3 protein. The top ten clones hold approximately 13% of a sample with some 5,000 distinct CDR3 sequences, around 3.8% of them seen once.

The rearrangement uses TRBV27 and TRBJ1-1, with D perhaps TRBD1 (5 bases). The TCR comes from a male donor with early-stage non-small cell lung cancer. The sample here was normal lung tissue next to the tumor, taken at surgery. CDR3 nucleotides: TGTGCCAGCAGTCAGGAGCCCCGGACACTGAACACTGAAGCTTTCTTT. This encodes CASSQEPRTLNTEAFF.